This T cell receptor (beta chain) came from a study of cytomegalovirus exposure and HLA in healthy donors. About the study: A data release that came early held approximately 85 million unique TCRs from HLA-typed donors. Study-level results: What TCR beta sequences reportedly achieved was accurate prediction of HLA-A and HLA-B alleles in most subjects. In a later analysis, HLA-C alleles had the fewest associated TCRs, DRB1 alleles the most.

Only a few counts were recorded for this clone. What it recognizes is unknown. The PCR contained 60 Vbeta and 13 Jbeta primers. Clones were sequenced by immunoSEQ multiplex PCR, and TCRdb holds only the in-frame ones, with some missing. The data show about 97,000 clones, about a tenth seen once. CDR3 size: 15 residues. Germline V CDR1 and CDR2: SGDLS, YYNGEE. With 4 bases removed from V and 7 bases from J, the gap between germline ends came to 21 bases. This chain connects TRBV9 to TRBJ2-7, with TRBD1 as a possible D gene (6 bases). The receptor comes from a man aged 45-65 years in good health and CMV-seropositive. Input material: PBMCs. In DNA, the CDR3 is TGTGCCAGCAGCCCCGGACCACAGGGTTCGGGGGAGCAGTACTTC. Its translation: CASSPGPQGSGEQYF.